One sample yielded the 19 T cell receptor beta chains listed below, sequenced in a study of CD8 T cells in ankylosing spondylitis. General observations from the study: Blood of patients with ankylosing spondylitis appeared to be characterized by a TCR beta motif of roughly eight highly homologous variants.

TCRdb analysed the 5' RACE reads with MiXCR anew, one entry per CDR3 protein. The table lists approximately 400,000 distinct CDR3 sequences, 20% to 30% of them singletons. Their antigen targets remain unknown. Input material: blood, either unsorted or a sorted T cell fraction (not recorded which). Receptors originate from a male donor with ankylosing spondylitis.

This clonotype was counted a few times. The chain couples TRBV29-1 to TRBJ2-1; D is unclear. The germline gives CDR1 SQVTM, CDR2 ANQGSEA. The CDR3 extends over 11 amino acids. V dropped 5 bases and J dropped 10 bases, with 12 bases sitting between them. The chain's CDR3 is CSVYEVGEQFF. In nucleotides, the CDR3 is TGCAGCGTTTACGAAGTGGGGGAGCAGTTCTTC.

The J gene is TRBJ1-4, the V gene TRBV20-1, with TRBD1 as a possible D gene (5 bases). The CDR3 contains 13 residues. V dropped 6 bases and J dropped 6 bases, with 14 bases sitting between them. The germline V gene has CDR1 DFQATT and CDR2 SNEGSKA (reference sequence). In DNA, the CDR3 is TGCAGTGCCGCCCGGGACGGTGATGAAAAACTGTTTTTT. Translating it yields CSAARDGDEKLFF.

The V and J genes are TRBV12-3 or TRBV12-4 and TRBJ1-1; 7 nucleotides align to TRBD1. Trimming removed 2 bases from V and 4 bases from J; junction bases left unmatched: 4. The length of the CDR3 is 14 residues. In nucleotides, the CDR3 is TGTGCCAGCAGTTTAAAACAGGGGTTCACTGAAGCTTTCTTT. It yields the protein CASSLKQGFTEAFF.

This clonotype was seen a handful of times. This sequence joins TRBV11-3 and TRBJ2-4; D is uncertain. V was trimmed by 4 bases and J by 0 bases, leaving 7 bases between them. Germline CDR1 reads SGHNT; CDR2 reads YENEEA. This CDR3 spans 14 amino acids. The CDR3 reads CASSSGVAKNIQYF. The CDR3 coding sequence is TGTGCCAGCAGCTCCGGAGTAGCCAAAAACATTCAGTACTTC.

The rearrangement joins TRBV20-1 to TRBJ2-3; 7 nucleotides agree with TRBD1. Germline CDR1 and CDR2: DFQATT and SNEGSKA (reference sequence). The CDR3 runs 14 residues. Trimming at V came to 5 bases and at J to 2 bases, leaving 7 bases not matched to a gene. CDR3: CSAPRDRATDTQYF. DNA for the CDR3: TGCAGTGCTCCAAGGGACAGAGCCACAGATACGCAGTATTTT.

This chain joins TRBV7-2 and TRBJ1-5; D perhaps matches TRBD1 (6 bases). Trimming took 5 bases from V and 4 from J, leaving 12 bases between them. The CDR3 extends over 14 amino acids. Germline lookup yields CDR1 SGHTA and CDR2 FQGNSA. The CDR3 protein is CASSPPGQNQPQHF. The CDR3 DNA sequence: TGTGCCAGCAGCCCCCCAGGACAGAATCAGCCCCAGCATTTT.

This clonotype was found a few times. The V call is TRBV5-1, the J call TRBJ2-1; 10 nucleotides agree with TRBD2. The CDR3 is made up of 16 amino acids. Germline assignment: CDR1 SGHRS and CDR2 YFSETQ. Unmatched junction bases numbered 10, after V lost 2 bases and J lost 8 bases. The CDR3 bases are TGCGCCAGCAGCTTACTGCCGGGACTAGCGACCCATGAGCAGTTCTTC. It is translated as CASSLLPGLATHEQFF. The full variable domain, with the rest looked up from reference TRBV5-1 and TRBJ2-1, is KAGVTQTPRYLIKTRGQQVTLSCSPISGHRSVSWYQQTPGQGLQFLFEYFSETQRNKGNFPGRFSGRQFSNSRSEMNVSTLELGDSALYLCASSLLPGLATHEQFFGPGTRLTVL.

The chain carries TRBV3-1 and TRBJ2-1; the D gene is possibly TRBD2 (6 bases). Germline CDR1 is LGHDT and CDR2 is YNNKEL (reference sequence). The CDR3 spans 16 residues. Trimming stripped 0 bases from V and 2 bases from J, with 11 bases between. In DNA form, the CDR3 reads TGTGCCAGCAGCCAAGAGTCTAGCGCCGCCTACAATGAGCAGTTCTTC. This gives the protein CASSQESSAAYNEQFF.

This clonotype was detected a few times. The chain couples TRBV6-2 or TRBV6-3 to TRBJ2-4, with D tentatively TRBD2 (6 bases). Germline lookup yields CDR1 MNHEY and CDR2 SVGEGT. Between the trimmed V and J ends, which lost 6 bases and 9 bases, there was a span of 21 bases. CDR3 length: 15 residues. The CDR3 loop reads CASRLLAVPSSIQYF. The DNA for the CDR3 is TGTGCCAGCAGACTATTAGCGGTCCCATCGAGCATTCAGTACTTC.

As regards this clonotype: Since a much larger clone is just one base distant, this may be a read error. V usage is TRBV6-2 or TRBV6-3 and J usage is TRBJ2-2; D remains ambiguous. Germline CDR1 MNHEY, CDR2 SVGEGT. The V and J ends lost 5 bases and 4 bases respectively, with 11 bases between them. CDR3 length: 14 amino acids. CDR3 sequence (DNA): TGTGCCAGCAGTCAGAGGATGGCCACCGGGGAGCTGTTTTTT. Its translation: CASSQRMATGELFF.

The genes are TRBV2 and TRBJ2-7, with 13 bases matching TRBD2. This CDR3 contains 15 residues. Germline lookup yields CDR1 SNHLY and CDR2 FYNNEI. The ends lost 5 bases at V and 4 bases at J; junction bases unmatched: 5. The CDR3 bases are TGTGCCAGCAGTTACGGGACTAGCGGGACGTACGAGCAGTACTTC. It yields the protein CASSYGTSGTYEQYF.

This clonotype was counted a few times. V usage is TRBV7-2 and J usage is TRBJ2-1; 14 bases agree with TRBD2. Trimming cost V 5 bases and J 8 bases; bases outside gene matches: 11. CDR1 SGHTA and CDR2 FQGNSA come from the germline V gene. The CDR3 contains 17 residues. In nucleotides, the CDR3 is TGTGCCAGCAGCGCCTTAAAGGGACTAGCGGGAGTACATGAGCAGTTCTTC. Its protein is CASSALKGLAGVHEQFF.

This clonotype occurred a few times. The rearrangement uses TRBV11-2 and TRBJ2-2; D possibly matches TRBD1 or TRBD2 (6 bases each). The CDR3 loop spans 17 amino acids. V was shortened by 1 base and J by 4 bases, with 16 bases between the two germline ends. In germline, CDR1 is SGHAT, CDR2 FQNNGV. CDR3 protein: CASSLAPGGGSTGELFF. The CDR3 DNA follows: TGTGCCAGCAGCTTAGCCCCAGGAGGGGGGAGCACCGGGGAGCTGTTTTTT.

J is TRBJ2-5 and V is TRBV20-1, with D tentatively TRBD2 (6 bases). This CDR3 spans 13 amino acids. CDR1 and CDR2 (germline): DFQATT, SNEGSKA (reference sequence). Between the trimmed V and J ends, which lost 8 bases and 7 bases, there was a span of 20 bases. The CDR3 spells CSPRGGTRGTQYF. Here the CDR3 DNA reads TGCAGTCCCCGTGGCGGGACCCGTGGGACCCAGTACTTC.

The gene calls are TRBV15 and TRBJ2-1, with 8 nucleotides matching TRBD1. Germline lookup yields CDR1 LNHNV and CDR2 YYDKDF (reference sequence). V lost 3 bases and J lost 5; bases outside the gene matches: 15. The CDR3 loop spans 18 amino acids. CDR3 in amino acids: CATSSPKGTGPKHNEQFF. DNA for the CDR3: TGTGCCACCAGCAGTCCTAAGGGGACAGGACCAAAGCACAATGAGCAGTTCTTC.

This clonotype was detected only a few times. The V call is TRBV11-3, the J call TRBJ2-3; 10 nucleotides match TRBD1. V shed 5 bases and J 2 bases; nucleotides not matched to a gene: 7. Germline values: CDR1 SGHNT, CDR2 YENEEA. CDR3 size: 16 residues. The CDR3: CASSPGTGAVTDTQYF. CDR3 nucleotides: TGTGCCAGCAGCCCTGGGACAGGGGCGGTCACAGATACGCAGTATTTT. Based on the CDR3 plus reference TRBV11-3 and TRBJ2-3, the full variable domain is EAGVVQSPRYKIIEKKQPVAFWCNPISGHNTLYWYLQNLGQGPELLIRYENEEAVDDSQLPKDRFSAERLKGVDSTLKIQPAELGDSAVYLCASSPGTGAVTDTQYFGPGTRLTVL.

This rearrangement joins TRBV20-1 to TRBJ1-5; D is unresolved. Trimming left V 3 bases short and J 2 bases short, with 11 bases between. Germline V gene lookup returns CDR1 DFQATT and CDR2 SNEGSKA (reference sequence). The CDR3 contains 14 residues. Written as DNA, the CDR3 is TGCAGTGCTAGGGAGGCTCGGGGCAATCAGCCCCAGCATTTT. Its translation is CSAREARGNQPQHF.

The genes are TRBV25-1 and TRBJ2-2; 13 bases are shared with TRBD2. Germline V lookup: CDR1 MGHDK, CDR2 SYGVNS. With V trimmed by 4 bases and J by 4 bases, 3 bases remained unmatched. The CDR3 consists of 16 residues. CDR3 in amino acids: CASSGGLAGITGELFF. In DNA form, the CDR3 reads TGTGCCAGCAGTGGGGGACTAGCGGGAATCACCGGGGAGCTGTTTTTT.

V and J are TRBV2 and TRBJ1-2; the D gene is possibly TRBD1 (5 bases). This CDR3 region has 14 residues. Per the germline V gene, CDR1 is SNHLY and CDR2 is FYNNEI. V lost 6 bases and J 3 bases, leaving 14 bases between the germline ends. This CDR3 is CASSPDLGDYGYTF. In nucleotides, the CDR3 is TGTGCCAGCAGCCCGGACCTGGGGGACTATGGCTACACCTTC.